The 6 T cell receptor beta chains listed next were all sequenced from one sample in a study of graft-versus-host responses after intestinal transplantation. The protocol was immunoSEQ multiplex PCR, while the TCRdb copy is restricted to in-frame clones and leaves out a portion. The sample has 77,000 or so clones; about 94% are singletons. These receptors have no identified antigens. Specimen: unstimulated CD8+ T cells sorted from spleen or lymph node cells, collected before intestinal transplant. These receptors were collected from a human donor who received an intestinal transplant.

The chain combines TRBV6-5 with TRBJ2-1, with no clear D. This CDR3 has 14 amino acids. Germline CDR1 is MNHEY and CDR2 is SVGAGI. Trimming pared 0 bases from V and 3 bases from J, leaving 6 bases between. CDR3 in amino acids: CASSYSAGYNEQFF. The CDR3, as DNA: TGTGCCAGCAGTTACTCGGCAGGCTACAATGAGCAGTTCTTC.

The chain uses TRBV27 and TRBJ1-5; 11 nucleotides agree with TRBD1. Germline V gives CDR1 MNHEY, CDR2 SMNVEV (reference sequence). The CDR3 contains 16 residues. V shed 3 bases and J 4 bases; nucleotides not matched to a gene: 5. CDR3 sequence: CASSLVGTGGNQPQHF. DNA of the CDR3: TGTGCCAGCAGTTTGGTCGGGACAGGGGGAAATCAGCCCCAGCATTTT.

The V gene is TRBV19, the J gene TRBJ1-5; D perhaps matches TRBD1 (5 bases). The V gene's germline CDR1 is LNHDA and CDR2 SQIVND (reference sequence). CDR3 length: 14 amino acids. V lost 6 bases and J lost 1, with 10 bases in between. For the CDR3, the DNA is TGTGCCAGTAGCATACAGGAAAGCAATCAGCCCCAGCATTTT. It codes for CASSIQESNQPQHF.

The chain joins TRBV4-2 to TRBJ2-6; D gene uncertain. The CDR3 is 15 amino acids. The germline V gene has CDR1 LGHNA and CDR2 YNFKEQ. Trimming shortened V by 1 base and J by 4 bases, and 8 bases separated the two germline ends. CDR3 nucleotide sequence: TGTGCCAGCAGCCAAGTCGATTCCGGGGCCAACGTCCTGACTTTC. It codes for CASSQVDSGANVLTF.

The V and J genes are TRBV28 and TRBJ2-1, with 7 bases aligning to TRBD2. The J segment lost 0 bases and the V segment lost 7 bases, leaving 12 bases of the junction unmatched. Germline CDR1 and CDR2: MDHEN and SYDVKM. The CDR3 is 17 residues long. CDR3 region: CASIGEGGPGSYNEQFF. DNA of the CDR3: TGTGCCAGCATAGGGGAGGGAGGCCCTGGCTCCTACAATGAGCAGTTCTTC.

The rearrangement joins TRBV11-3 to TRBJ1-4; 7 positions agree with TRBD1. The CDR3 runs 16 residues. After removal of 4 bases from V and 5 bases from J, the junction contained 10 bases not matched to a gene. The germline V gene encodes CDR1 SGHNT and CDR2 YENEEA. The CDR3 coding sequence is TGTGCCAGCAGCTCGGGACAGAATTTTCCAAATGAAAAACTGTTTTTT. Protein product: CASSSGQNFPNEKLFF.